One TCR beta chain is described in this entry. Clones were sequenced by immunoSEQ multiplex PCR, and TCRdb holds only the in-frame ones, with some missing. This sample carries tens of thousands of clones, more than 90% of them seen once, and the ten largest clones take about 0.7%. The data are from a study of OX40 agonist ivuxolimab in advanced cancers. The CDR3 sequence is 16 residues long. The V gene end was trimmed by 5 bases and the J gene end by 4 bases; junction bases not matched to a gene: 7. Germline CDR1 reads SGHTA; CDR2 reads FQGTGA. This TCR derives from an adult with an advanced solid tumor such as melanoma, head and neck, liver or kidney cancer. The source material was CD4+ or CD8+ T cells sorted from blood, sampled in a trial of the OX40 agonist ivuxolimab. V is TRBV7-3 and J is TRBJ2-5; TRBD2 matches 13 bases. The CDR3 DNA follows: TGTGCCAGCAGCACGACTAGCGGGGGGCCGAGAGAGACCCAGTACTTC. Protein product: CASSTTSGGPRETQYF.